The clone carrying this T cell receptor beta chain appeared many times. This entry is derived from a study of early T cells in non-severe SARS-CoV-2 infection. Unique molecular identifier tags were affixed to discrete cDNA molecules. TCRdb passed the 5' RACE reads through MiXCR, listing each CDR3 protein once. This table has about 81,000 distinct CDR3 sequences, over 5% appearing once. V shed 6 bases and J 8 bases; nucleotides not matched to a gene: 7. Germline assignment: CDR1 MNHNS and CDR2 SASEGT. This CDR3 is built from 13 residues. V and J are TRBV6-1 and TRBJ2-1; 7 nucleotides align to TRBD1. The sample consisted of whole blood. This TCR came from an adult who was a healthcare worker with PCR-confirmed SARS-CoV-2 infection or an uninfected control (not recorded which). CDR3 DNA: TGTGCCAGCAGAGAATCCGACAGGGATGAGCAGTTCTTC. Encoded protein: CASRESDRDEQFF.